The present T cell receptor beta chain was sequenced within a study of blood T cell repertoires in COVID-19. The wider study: Collection of acute and convalescent COVID-19 samples took place in the United States, Italy and Spain.

Membership in each cohort depended on participant-reported clinical history. Symptom resolution, clearance, or two negative PCRs marked the recovered donors of Cohort 3. The CDR3 extends over 17 amino acids. The V segment lost 2 bases and the J segment 0 bases; nucleotides outside the gene matches: 7. Germline V gene data show CDR1 as ENHRY and CDR2 as SYGVKD. Authors' analysis steps: Reference gene primers were amplified, and this amplification served to estimate nucleated cell counts. Method: immunoSEQ multiplex PCR; TCRdb's copy keeps in-frame clones and lacks some. V, J and clone size reflect that table, while D and trimming were determined from the DNA. Counted here are approximately 320,000 clones, roughly 89% occurring once; the ten biggest clones make up around 9.3%.

What was sequenced was PBMCs or T cells enriched from blood (not recorded which). This chain joins TRBV10-3 and TRBJ1-5; 7 nucleotides agree with TRBD1. The clonotype was recovered from a young woman who had recovered from COVID-19. Written as DNA, the CDR3 is TGTGCCATCAGTGAGAGGTCAGGGGGTTATAGCAATCAGCCCCAGCATTTT. It is translated as CAISERSGGYSNQPQHF.